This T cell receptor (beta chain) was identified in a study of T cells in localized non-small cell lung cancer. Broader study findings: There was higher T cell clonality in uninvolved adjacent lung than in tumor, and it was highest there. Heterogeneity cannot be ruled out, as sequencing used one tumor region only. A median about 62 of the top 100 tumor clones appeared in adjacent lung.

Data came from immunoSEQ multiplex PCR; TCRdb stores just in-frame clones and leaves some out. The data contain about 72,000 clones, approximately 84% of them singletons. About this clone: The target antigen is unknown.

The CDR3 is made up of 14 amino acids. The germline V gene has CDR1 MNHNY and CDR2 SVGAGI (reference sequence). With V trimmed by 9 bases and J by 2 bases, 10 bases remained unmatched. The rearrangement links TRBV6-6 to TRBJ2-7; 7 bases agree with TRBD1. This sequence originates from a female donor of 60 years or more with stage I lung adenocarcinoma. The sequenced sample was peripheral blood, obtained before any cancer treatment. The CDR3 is CASIPGTVPYEQYF. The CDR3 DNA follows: TGTGCCAGTATTCCCGGGACAGTGCCCTACGAGCAGTACTTC.